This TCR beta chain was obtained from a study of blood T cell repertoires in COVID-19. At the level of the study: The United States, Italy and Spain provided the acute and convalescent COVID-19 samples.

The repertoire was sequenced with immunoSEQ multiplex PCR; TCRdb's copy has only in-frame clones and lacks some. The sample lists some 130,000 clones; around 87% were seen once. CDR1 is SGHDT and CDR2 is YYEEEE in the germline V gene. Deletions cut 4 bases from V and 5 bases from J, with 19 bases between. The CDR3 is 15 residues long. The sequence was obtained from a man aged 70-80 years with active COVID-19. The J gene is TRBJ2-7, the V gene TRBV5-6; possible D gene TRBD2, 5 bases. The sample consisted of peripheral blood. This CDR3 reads CASSLLVEGPNEQYF. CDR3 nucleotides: TGTGCCAGCAGCCTCCTTGTAGAGGGCCCTAACGAGCAGTACTTC.